A single sample is the source of the 14 T cell receptor beta chains below, sequenced in a study of cytomegalovirus exposure and HLA in healthy donors. Method: immunoSEQ multiplex PCR; TCRdb's copy keeps in-frame clones and lacks some. In the table there are roughly 130,000 clones, 75% to 90% of which are singletons. Material: PBMCs. These receptors were collected from a woman under 30 in good health and CMV-seropositive.

The chain recombines TRBV18 with TRBJ1-1; D is uncertain. CDR3 length: 12 residues. In germline, CDR1 is KGHSH, CDR2 LQKENI. V lost 4 bases to trimming and J lost 11 bases, with 14 bases between them. CDR3 nucleotide sequence: TGTGCCAGCTCACAAAACGCGGGTTGGGCTTTCTTT. Protein sequence: CASSQNAGWAFF.

The chain has TRBV30 and TRBJ1-1; 9 bases match TRBD1. Trimming took 3 bases from V and 5 from J; bases not matched to a gene: 16. Germline CDR1 reads GTSNPN; CDR2 reads SVGIG (reference sequence). This CDR3 has 17 residues. The CDR3 is CAWRGLGQGREVTEAFF. CDR3 bases: TGTGCCTGGAGGGGTCTGGGACAGGGACGGGAGGTGACTGAAGCTTTCTTT.

This chain joins TRBV11-3 and TRBJ2-1; 9 positions match TRBD2. V lost 3 bases and J lost 8; bases outside the gene matches: 14. The CDR3 has 17 residues. CDR1 and CDR2 (germline): SGHNT, YENEEA. CDR3 in amino acids: CASSLGRGGARVDEQFF. In DNA, the CDR3 is TGTGCCAGCAGCTTGGGGCGCGGGGGGGCCAGAGTGGATGAGCAGTTCTTC.

The chain combines TRBV7-9 with TRBJ2-7; D might be TRBD1 (5 bases). The CDR3 totals 15 residues. The V and J ends lost 1 base and 2 bases respectively, with 12 bases between them. Looked up from germline, CDR1 is SEHNR and CDR2 is FQNEAQ (reference sequence). The CDR3 nucleotides are TGTGCCAGCAGCTTAGATCAGGGCAGGGCCTACGAGCAGTACTTC. It translates to CASSLDQGRAYEQYF.

This clone was picked up one time. The V and J genes are TRBV4-1 and TRBJ1-5; D is perhaps TRBD1 (5 bases). This CDR3 contains 18 residues. Trimming removed 0 bases at V and 2 bases at J, with 17 bases between. CDR1 and CDR2 (germline): MGHRA, YSYEKL. The CDR3 DNA sequence: TGCGCCAGCAGCCAAGATCGCCCAGGGTATGATGGCAATCAGCCCCAGCATTTT. This codes for CASSQDRPGYDGNQPQHF.

The V call is TRBV11-2, the J call TRBJ2-2; no firm D call. Germline lookup yields CDR1 SGHAT and CDR2 FQNNGV. This CDR3 has 14 amino acids. Trimming cost V 0 bases and J 6 bases, with 8 bases left between them. The CDR3 protein is CASSLDYPPGELFF. As DNA, the CDR3 is TGTGCCAGCAGCTTAGACTACCCCCCCGGGGAGCTGTTTTTT.

The V gene is TRBV14, the J gene TRBJ2-5, with a possible D match to TRBD1 (5 bases). Germline values: CDR1 SGHDN, CDR2 FVKESK. This CDR3 comprises 14 residues. V was clipped by 7 bases and J by 2 bases, with 14 bases between them. Written as DNA, the CDR3 is TGTGCCAGCAACCAGTTCCGGACACAAGAGACCCAGTACTTC. This codes for CASNQFRTQETQYF.

The rearrangement joins TRBV18 to TRBJ2-2; no firm D call. Trimming took off 6 bases at V and 1 base at J, with 3 bases between the two ends. Germline lookup yields CDR1 KGHSH and CDR2 LQKENI. CDR3 length equals 12 residues. The CDR3 DNA is TGTGCCAGCTCCCGGAACACCGGGGAGCTGTTTTTT. It translates to CASSRNTGELFF.

The count of this clone is one. The chain joins TRBV28 to TRBJ2-3; 9 nucleotides agree with TRBD1. CDR1 and CDR2 from the germline V gene are MDHEN and SYDVKM. The V gene end was trimmed by 7 bases and the J gene end by 2 bases; junction bases not matched to a gene: 10. The CDR3 has 16 amino acids. The CDR3 protein is CASTRAGTGFTDTQYF. The CDR3 DNA reads as TGTGCCAGCACCCGGGCCGGGACAGGGTTCACAGATACGCAGTATTTT.

This clone came up once. In DNA form, the CDR3 reads TGTGCCAGCATCCTAATCGAGGATAATTCACCCCTCCACTTT. As protein: CASILIEDNSPLHF. The chain couples TRBV7-9 to TRBJ1-6; the D is unclear. CDR3 size: 14 residues. V lost 7 bases and J lost 5, with 12 bases in between. Germline CDR1 SEHNR, CDR2 FQNEAQ (reference sequence).

The chain carries TRBV28 and TRBJ1-2, with D possibly matching TRBD1 (6 bases). This CDR3 is built from 15 residues. In germline, CDR1 is MDHEN, CDR2 SYDVKM. V was pared by 6 bases and J by 2 bases, with 16 bases between. CDR3 amino acids: CASRDLQGTNYGYTF. The CDR3 region has the DNA TGTGCCAGCAGAGATTTACAGGGTACAAACTATGGCTACACCTTC.

The rearrangement joins TRBV5-6 to TRBJ1-6; weak D call: TRBD1 (5 bases). V lost 1 base to trimming and J lost 8 bases, with 13 bases between them. The CDR3 extends over 15 amino acids. CDR1 is SGHDT, CDR2 YYEEEE, per germline. The CDR3 reads CASSLRGYGDSPLHF. The DNA of the CDR3 is TGTGCCAGCAGCTTGCGGGGGTATGGGGATTCACCCCTCCACTTT. Full variable domain (remainder filled in from reference TRBV5-6 and TRBJ1-6): DAGVTQSPTHLIKTRGQQVTLRCSPKSGHDTVSWYQQALGQGPQFIFQYYEEEERQRGNFPDRFSGHQFPNYSSELNVNALLLGDSALYLCASSLRGYGDSPLHFGNGTRLTVT.

This clone was seen only once. J is TRBJ1-3 and V is TRBV9; D gene ambiguous. CDR1 is SGDLS, CDR2 YYNGEE, per germline. The CDR3 has 13 amino acids. V gave up 2 bases and J gave up 4 bases, with 7 bases separating them. In DNA form, the CDR3 reads TGTGCCAGCAGCGTTGAGGAAGGAAACACCATATATTTT. Protein product: CASSVEEGNTIYF.

The chain links TRBV15 to TRBJ2-1, with unresolved D. The germline V gene has CDR1 LNHNV and CDR2 YYDKDF (reference sequence). The length of the CDR3 is 15 residues. V dropped 0 bases and J dropped 4 bases, with 10 bases sitting between them. CDR3 nucleotide sequence: TGTGCCACCAGCAGAGAAAGCACAGCTTACAATGAGCAGTTCTTC. Its protein product is CATSRESTAYNEQFF.